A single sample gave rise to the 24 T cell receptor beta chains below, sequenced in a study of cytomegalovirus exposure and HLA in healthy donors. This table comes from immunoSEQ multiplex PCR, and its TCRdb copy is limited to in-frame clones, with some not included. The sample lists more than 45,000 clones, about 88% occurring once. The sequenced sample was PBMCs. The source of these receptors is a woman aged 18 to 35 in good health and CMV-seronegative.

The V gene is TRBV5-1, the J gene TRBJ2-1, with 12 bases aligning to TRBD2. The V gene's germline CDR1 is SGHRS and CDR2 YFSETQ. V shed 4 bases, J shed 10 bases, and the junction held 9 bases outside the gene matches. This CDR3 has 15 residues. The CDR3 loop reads CASSTGLAGPGEQFF. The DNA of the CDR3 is TGCGCCAGCAGCACCGGACTAGCGGGGCCGGGGGAGCAGTTCTTC.

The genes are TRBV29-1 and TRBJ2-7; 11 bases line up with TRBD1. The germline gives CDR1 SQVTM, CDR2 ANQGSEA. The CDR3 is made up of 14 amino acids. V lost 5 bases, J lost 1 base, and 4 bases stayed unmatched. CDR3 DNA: TGCAGCGTTACCGGGACAGGGGGTTCCTACGAGCAGTACTTC. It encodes CSVTGTGGSYEQYF.

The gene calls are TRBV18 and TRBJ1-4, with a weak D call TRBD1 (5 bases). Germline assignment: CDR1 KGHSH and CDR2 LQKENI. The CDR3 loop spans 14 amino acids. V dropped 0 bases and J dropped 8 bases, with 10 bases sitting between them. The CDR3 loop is CASSPPGVEEKLFF. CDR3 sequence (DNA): TGTGCCAGCTCACCACCAGGGGTGGAAGAAAAACTGTTTTTT.

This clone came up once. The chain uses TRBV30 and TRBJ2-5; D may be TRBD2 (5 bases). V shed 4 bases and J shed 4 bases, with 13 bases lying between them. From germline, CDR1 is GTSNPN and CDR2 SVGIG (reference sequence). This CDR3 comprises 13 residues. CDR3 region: CAWTRGLGETQYF. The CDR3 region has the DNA TGTGCCTGGACTAGAGGGCTTGGAGAGACCCAGTACTTC.

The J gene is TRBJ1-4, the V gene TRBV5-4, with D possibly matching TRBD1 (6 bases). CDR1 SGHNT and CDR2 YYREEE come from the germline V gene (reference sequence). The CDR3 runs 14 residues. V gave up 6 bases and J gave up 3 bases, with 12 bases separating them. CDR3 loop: CASTTTGSNEKLFF. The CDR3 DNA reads TGTGCCAGCACCACCACAGGGTCTAATGAAAAACTGTTTTTT.

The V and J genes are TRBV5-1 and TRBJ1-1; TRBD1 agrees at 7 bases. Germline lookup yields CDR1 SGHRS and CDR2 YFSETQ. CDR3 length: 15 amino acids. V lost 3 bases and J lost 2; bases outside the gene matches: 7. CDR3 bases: TGCGCCAGCAGCTCCGCCGGGACAGCTAACACTGAAGCTTTCTTT. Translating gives CASSSAGTANTEAFF.

The CDR3: CSASRGTEAFF. The CDR3 DNA sequence: TGCAGTGCTTCAAGGGGCACTGAAGCTTTCTTT. The gene calls are TRBV20-1 and TRBJ1-1; possibly TRBD1 for D (5 bases). Germline values: CDR1 DFQATT, CDR2 SNEGSKA (reference sequence). The CDR3 is made up of 11 amino acids. V shed 5 bases and J shed 4 bases, with 8 bases lying between them.

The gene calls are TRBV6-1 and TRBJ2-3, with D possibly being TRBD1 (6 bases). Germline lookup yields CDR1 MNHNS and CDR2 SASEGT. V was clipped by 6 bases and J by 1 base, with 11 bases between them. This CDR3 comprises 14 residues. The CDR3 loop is CASRTGSRTDTQYF. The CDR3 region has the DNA TGTGCCAGCAGAACAGGGTCCCGCACAGATACGCAGTATTTT.

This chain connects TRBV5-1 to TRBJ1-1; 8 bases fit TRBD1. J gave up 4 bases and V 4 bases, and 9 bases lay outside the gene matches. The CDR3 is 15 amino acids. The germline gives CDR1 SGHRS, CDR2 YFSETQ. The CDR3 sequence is CASSKRSDRVTEAFF. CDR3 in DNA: TGCGCCAGCAGCAAACGGTCGGACAGGGTCACTGAAGCTTTCTTT.

This chain's CDR3 is CASRTPTGGRSGYTF. In DNA, the CDR3 is TGTGCCAGCAGAACTCCGACAGGGGGTCGGTCGGGCTACACCTTC. The chain has TRBV6-5 and TRBJ1-2, with TRBD1 matching 9 bases. CDR3 length: 15 amino acids. J was trimmed by 8 bases and V by 6 bases; bases with no gene match: 13. Germline V gives CDR1 MNHEY, CDR2 SVGAGI.

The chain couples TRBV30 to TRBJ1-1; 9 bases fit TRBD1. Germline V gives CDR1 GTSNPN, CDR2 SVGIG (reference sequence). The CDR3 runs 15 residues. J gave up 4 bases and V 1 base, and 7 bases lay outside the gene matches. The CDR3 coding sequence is TGTGCCTGGAGTGGGGGACAGGGTTTTCTCACTGAAGCTTTCTTT. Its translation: CAWSGGQGFLTEAFF.

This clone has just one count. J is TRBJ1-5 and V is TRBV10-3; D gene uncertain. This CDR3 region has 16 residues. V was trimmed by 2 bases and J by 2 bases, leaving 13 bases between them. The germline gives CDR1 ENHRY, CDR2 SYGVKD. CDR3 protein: CAISERGNIGNQPQHF. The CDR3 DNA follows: TGTGCCATCAGTGAGCGGGGAAATATTGGCAATCAGCCCCAGCATTTT.

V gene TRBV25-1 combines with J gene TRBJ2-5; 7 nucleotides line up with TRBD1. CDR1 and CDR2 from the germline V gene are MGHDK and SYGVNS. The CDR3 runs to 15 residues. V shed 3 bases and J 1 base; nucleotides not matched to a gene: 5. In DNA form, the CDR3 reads TGTGCCAGCAGTGATGATCACAGGGGCCAAGAGACCCAGTACTTC. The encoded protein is CASSDDHRGQETQYF.

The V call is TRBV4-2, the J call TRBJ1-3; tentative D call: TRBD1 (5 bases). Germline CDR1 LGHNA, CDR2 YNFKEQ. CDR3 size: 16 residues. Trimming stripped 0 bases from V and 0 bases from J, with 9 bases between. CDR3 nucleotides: TGTGCCAGCAGCCAAGATCAGGGAGGCTCTGGAAACACCATATATTTT. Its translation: CASSQDQGGSGNTIYF.

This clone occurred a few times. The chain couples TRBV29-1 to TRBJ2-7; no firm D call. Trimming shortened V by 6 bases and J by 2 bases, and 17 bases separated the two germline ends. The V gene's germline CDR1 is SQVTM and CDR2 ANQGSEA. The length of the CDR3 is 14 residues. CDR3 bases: TGCAGCGTGGCACAGAGTATTGTAACCTACGAGCAGTACTTC. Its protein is CSVAQSIVTYEQYF.

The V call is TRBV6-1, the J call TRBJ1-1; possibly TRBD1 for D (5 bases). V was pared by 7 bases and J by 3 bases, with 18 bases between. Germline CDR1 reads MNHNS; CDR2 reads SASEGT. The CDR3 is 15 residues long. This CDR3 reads CASTWGGRPYTEAFF. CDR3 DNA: TGTGCCAGCACCTGGGGGGGGAGGCCTTACACTGAAGCTTTCTTT.

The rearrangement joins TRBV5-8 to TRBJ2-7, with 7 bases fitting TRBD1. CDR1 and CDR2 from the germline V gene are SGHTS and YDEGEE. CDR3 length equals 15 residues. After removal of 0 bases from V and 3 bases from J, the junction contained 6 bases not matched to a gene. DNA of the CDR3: TGTGCCAGCAGCTTGGTGGGGGACAGCAACTACGAGCAGTACTTC. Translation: CASSLVGDSNYEQYF.

The CDR3 sequence: CASSIGDGSYEQYF. The DNA for the CDR3 is TGTGCCAGTAGTATCGGGGATGGGTCTTACGAGCAGTACTTC. The rearrangement uses TRBV19 and TRBJ2-7, with D possibly matching TRBD2 (5 bases). The CDR3 contains 14 residues. Germline CDR1 and CDR2: LNHDA and SQIVND (reference sequence). V shed 3 bases and J shed 4 bases, with 13 bases lying between them.

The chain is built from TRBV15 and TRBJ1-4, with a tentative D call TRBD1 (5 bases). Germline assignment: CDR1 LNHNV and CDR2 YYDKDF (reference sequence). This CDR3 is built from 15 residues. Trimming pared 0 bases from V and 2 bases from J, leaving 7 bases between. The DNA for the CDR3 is TGTGCCACCAGCAGAGATCGGGGGACTAATGAAAAACTGTTTTTT. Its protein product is CATSRDRGTNEKLFF.

Written as DNA, the CDR3 is TGTGCCAGCCTTAGGGGGACAGCAGCTAACTATGGCTACACCTTC. Translated, it gives CASLRGTAANYGYTF. The chain is built from TRBV6-1 and TRBJ1-2; 7 bases match TRBD1. There are 15 residues in the CDR3. The V gene's germline CDR1 is MNHNS and CDR2 SASEGT. Losses at the gene ends were 8 bases for V and 0 bases for J; bases not matched to a gene: 9.

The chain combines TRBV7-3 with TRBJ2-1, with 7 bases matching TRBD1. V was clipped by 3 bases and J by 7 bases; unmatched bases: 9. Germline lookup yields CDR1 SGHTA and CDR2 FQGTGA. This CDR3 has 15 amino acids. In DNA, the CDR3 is TGTGCCAGCAGCTTTGTGGCAGGGGACAGTAATGAGCAGTTCTTC. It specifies CASSFVAGDSNEQFF.

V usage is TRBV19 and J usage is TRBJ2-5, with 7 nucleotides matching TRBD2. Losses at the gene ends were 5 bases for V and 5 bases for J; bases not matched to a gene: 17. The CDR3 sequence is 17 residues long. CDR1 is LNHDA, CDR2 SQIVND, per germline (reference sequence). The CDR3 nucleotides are TGTGCCAGTAGTCCCCGGCCTAGCGGTTCCCGGGGGGAGACCCAGTACTTC. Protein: CASSPRPSGSRGETQYF.

CDR3 bases: TGTGCCAGCAGGGGCAGTAACTATGGCTACACCTTC. This translates into CASRGSNYGYTF. This rearrangement joins TRBV27 to TRBJ1-2, with D unresolved. Germline V gives CDR1 MNHEY, CDR2 SMNVEV (reference sequence). Trimming took 6 bases from V and 1 from J, leaving 6 bases between them. This CDR3 spans 12 amino acids.

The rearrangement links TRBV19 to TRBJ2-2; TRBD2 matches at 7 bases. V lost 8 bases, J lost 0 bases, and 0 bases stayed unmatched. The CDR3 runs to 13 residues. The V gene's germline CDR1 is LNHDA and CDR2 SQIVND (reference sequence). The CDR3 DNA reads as TGTGCCAGTGGGAGGGCGAACACCGGGGAGCTGTTTTTT. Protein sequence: CASGRANTGELFF. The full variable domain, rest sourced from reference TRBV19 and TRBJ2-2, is DGGITQSPKYLFRKEGQNVTLSCEQNLNHDAMYWYRQDPGQGLRLIYYSQIVNDFQKGDIAEGYSVSREKKESFPLTVTSAQKNPTAFYLCASGRANTGELFFGEGSRLTVL.